The TCR beta chain described here comes from a study of blood T cell repertoires in COVID-19. For the study at large: Whether acute or convalescent, the COVID-19 samples came from the United States, Italy and Spain.

As processed by the authors: Using reference gene primer amplification, nucleated cell counts were estimated. Produced via immunoSEQ multiplex PCR; TCRdb's table is partial and in-frame only. V and J calls and clone size are copied from that table; D and trimming were computed from the DNA. This table holds approximately 260,000 clones, around 84% found once. J lost 4 bases, V lost 7 bases, and 13 bases had no gene match. The CDR3 has 16 residues. Germline CDR1 SEHNR, CDR2 FQNEAQ (reference sequence). This clone showed up just once. Participant age was about 18 to 100 years, and participants resided in roughly 25 US areas. Self-reported history from a screening survey and questionnaire set each donor's cohort.

The clonotype originates from a man aged 25 to 45 with acute COVID-19. The chain is built from TRBV7-9 and TRBJ2-1, with 7 bases aligning to TRBD2. Sequencing used PBMCs or T cells enriched from blood (not recorded which). The CDR3 bases are TGTGCCAGCACCCCCACGGCCTCGGGAGGATACAATGAGCAGTTCTTC. Its translation: CASTPTASGGYNEQFF.